The entry below gives a single T cell receptor (beta chain) sequence along with its context. This specimen belongs to a study of blood T cell repertoires in COVID-19. Study as a whole: COVID-19 samples, acute and convalescent, were from the United States, Italy and Spain. Sources were T cells, B-cell-depleted T cells, or PBMCs; the material itself was cDNA or gDNA.

The CDR3 is 18 amino acids. Germline lookup yields CDR1 LNHNV and CDR2 YYDKDF (reference sequence). The V and J ends lost 7 bases and 0 bases, in that order; junction bases with no gene match: 15. Profiling relied on immunoSEQ multiplex PCR, and the TCRdb table lists in-frame clones only, not all of them. The table includes around 130,000 clones, roughly 80% detected once. The sequence derives from an elderly woman with acute or convalescent COVID-19. J is TRBJ1-2 and V is TRBV15; TRBD1 aligns across 9 bases. The sample comprised peripheral blood. The CDR3 DNA follows: TGTGCCACCACCGAGGGACAGGGATATCTGGGGACTAACTATGGCTACACCTTC. This encodes CATTEGQGYLGTNYGYTF.